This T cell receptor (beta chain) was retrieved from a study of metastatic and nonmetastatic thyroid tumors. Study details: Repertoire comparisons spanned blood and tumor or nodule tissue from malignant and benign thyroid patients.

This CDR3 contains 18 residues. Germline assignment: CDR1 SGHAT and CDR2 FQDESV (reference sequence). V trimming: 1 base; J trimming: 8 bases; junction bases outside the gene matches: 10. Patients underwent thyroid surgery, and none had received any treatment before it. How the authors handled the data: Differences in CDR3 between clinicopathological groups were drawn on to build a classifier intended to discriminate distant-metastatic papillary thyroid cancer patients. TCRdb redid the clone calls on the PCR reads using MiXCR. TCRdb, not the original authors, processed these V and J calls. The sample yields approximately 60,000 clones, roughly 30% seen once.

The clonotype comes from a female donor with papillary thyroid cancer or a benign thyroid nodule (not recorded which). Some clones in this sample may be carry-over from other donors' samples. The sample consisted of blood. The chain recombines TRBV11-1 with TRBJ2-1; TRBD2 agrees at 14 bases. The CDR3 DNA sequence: TGTGCCAGCAGCTTAGGGAACCCCGGGACTAGCGGGGGACATGAGCAGTTCTTC. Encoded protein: CASSLGNPGTSGGHEQFF.